The 13 T cell receptor beta chains in this list originate from one sample, sequenced in a study of blood T cell repertoires in COVID-19. Only in-frame clones appear in the TCRdb table, and some are missing; sequencing was by immunoSEQ multiplex PCR. The profile shows just over 300,000 clones, around 84% of them singletons. Sequencing input: PBMCs or T cells enriched from blood (not recorded which). All receptors derive from a man aged 30 to 45 who had recovered from COVID-19.

J is TRBJ2-1 and V is TRBV7-9; 8 bases map to TRBD2. V gave up 5 bases and J gave up 4 bases; unmatched junction bases: 7. CDR1 and CDR2 (germline): SEHNR, FQNEAQ (reference sequence). This CDR3 is 15 amino acids long. In DNA form, the CDR3 reads TGTGCCAGCAGCCTTGTCCCGGGGGGGTACAATGAGCAGTTCTTC. Its translation: CASSLVPGGYNEQFF.

This clone turned up a few times. The chain links TRBV4-1 to TRBJ1-3; D is unclear. CDR1 and CDR2 from the germline V gene are MGHRA and YSYEKL. This CDR3 is built from 17 residues. V dropped 2 bases and J dropped 0 bases, with 14 bases sitting between them. The CDR3 region has the DNA TGCGCCAGCAGCCAACATCCGATGGGCAGCTCTGGAAACACCATATATTTT. Its protein is CASSQHPMGSSGNTIYF.

This clone was observed once. The chain joins TRBV7-2 to TRBJ2-3; 11 bases line up with TRBD2. Germline loops: CDR1 SGHTA, CDR2 FQGNSA. V lost 5 bases to trimming and J lost 3 bases; unmatched junction nucleotides: 7. The length of the CDR3 is 16 residues. In DNA form, the CDR3 reads TGTGCCAGCAGCCCCACTAGCGGGAGAGGGACAGATACGCAGTATTTT. This encodes CASSPTSGRGTDTQYF.

The chain recombines TRBV30 with TRBJ2-1; 8 nucleotides align to TRBD1. V was pared by 4 bases and J by 2 bases, with 7 bases of the junction left unmatched. The germline gives CDR1 GTSNPN, CDR2 SVGIG (reference sequence). The CDR3 sequence is 15 residues long. The CDR3 here is CAWTNDRGAYNEQFF. CDR3 DNA sequence: TGTGCCTGGACCAATGACAGGGGAGCCTACAATGAGCAGTTCTTC.

V is TRBV11-2 and J is TRBJ2-3; D perhaps matches TRBD2 (6 bases). The CDR3 has 14 amino acids. The V gene lost 5 bases and the J gene lost 5 bases, with 14 bases spanning the gap. From germline, CDR1 is SGHAT and CDR2 FQNNGV. The CDR3 DNA is TGTGCCAGCAGCGCGTATAGCGGCCAAGATACGCAGTATTTT. This encodes CASSAYSGQDTQYF.

The chain employs TRBV5-1 and TRBJ2-5; possibly TRBD1 for D (5 bases). The CDR3 loop spans 15 amino acids. Trimming took off 0 bases at V and 2 bases at J, with 11 bases between the two ends. The germline V gene encodes CDR1 SGHRS and CDR2 YFSETQ. The chain's CDR3 is CASSLGVTEQETQYF. CDR3 nucleotides: TGCGCCAGCAGCTTGGGAGTGACAGAACAAGAGACCCAGTACTTC.

This CDR3 reads CASSFGTGVREQYF. The CDR3 nucleotides are TGTGCCAGCAGTTTCGGGACAGGGGTTCGCGAGCAGTACTTC. The chain combines TRBV28 with TRBJ2-7, with 10 bases lining up with TRBD1. CDR1 is MDHEN, CDR2 SYDVKM, per germline. The J segment lost 6 bases and the V segment lost 3 bases, leaving 5 bases of the junction unmatched. This CDR3 contains 14 residues.

J is TRBJ2-3 and V is TRBV5-8, with D possibly being TRBD2 (5 bases). Deletions cut 0 bases from V and 6 bases from J, with 14 bases between. Germline CDR1 is SGHTS and CDR2 is YDEGEE. The CDR3 runs to 15 residues. This CDR3 is CASSLGRGEVDTQYF. The CDR3 coding sequence is TGTGCCAGCAGCTTGGGCCGGGGAGAGGTCGATACGCAGTATTTT.

This clone was counted a single time. V and J are TRBV19 and TRBJ1-5, with D possibly matching TRBD1 (6 bases). Germline loops: CDR1 LNHDA, CDR2 SQIVND (reference sequence). This CDR3 has 13 amino acids. With 5 bases removed from V and 6 bases from J, the gap between germline ends came to 11 bases. CDR3 nucleotide sequence: TGTGCCAGTAGTGCCACAGGGATTCAGCCCCAGCATTTT. It specifies CASSATGIQPQHF.

CDR3 DNA: TGTGCCAGCAGCTTGGGGGGCAGGGCAGATACGCAGTATTTT. Encoded protein: CASSLGGRADTQYF. V gene TRBV5-4 combines with J gene TRBJ2-3; weak D call: TRBD1 (5 bases). The length of the CDR3 is 14 residues. Germline CDR1 reads SGHNT; CDR2 reads YYREEE (reference sequence). V was cut by 0 bases and J by 4 bases, with 9 bases left in between.

V and J are TRBV27 and TRBJ1-3; D not certain. CDR1 MNHEY and CDR2 SMNVEV come from the germline V gene (reference sequence). Trimming shortened V by 5 bases and J by 0 bases, and 5 bases separated the two germline ends. The CDR3 consists of 13 residues. The CDR3 region is CASSPRSGNTIYF. CDR3 bases: TGTGCCAGCAGTCCTCGCTCTGGAAACACCATATATTTT.

This clone was seen just once. The chain employs TRBV19 and TRBJ1-1; perhaps TRBD1 as D (5 bases). Trimming pared 3 bases from V and 1 base from J, leaving 12 bases between. CDR1 LNHDA and CDR2 SQIVND come from the germline V gene (reference sequence). The CDR3 runs to 15 residues. CDR3 loop: CASSMSGGWNTEAFF. Written as DNA, the CDR3 is TGTGCCAGTAGTATGTCGGGGGGATGGAACACTGAAGCTTTCTTT.

The chain has TRBV30 and TRBJ1-1, with no clear D. Per germline, CDR1 GTSNPN and CDR2 SVGIG (reference sequence). The V gene lost 0 bases and the J gene lost 8 bases, with 4 bases spanning the gap. This CDR3 spans 10 amino acids. CDR3 DNA sequence: TGTGCCTGGAGTGTGCAGGAAGCTTTCTTT. This encodes CAWSVQEAFF.